The 24 T cell receptor beta chains presented below share a single source sample, sequenced in a study of immune cell composition in non-small cell lung cancer (dated by TCRdb to about 2017). The library was generated by the immunoSEQ multiplex PCR assay. TCRdb limited this immuneACCESS table to in-frame rearrangements with V and J called. A share of clones is missing; checked studies link under half to unresolved V genes, and the rest is unexplained. The sample table contains 2,500 to 3,500 clones; only one count was recorded for 55% to 75% of them. Over 15% of the sample is in the top ten clones. Source material: lung tumor tissue. The receptors come from a human donor with non-small cell lung cancer.

The chain carries TRBV2 and TRBJ1-5; the match to TRBD1 covers 11 bases. Germline V gene sequence: CDR1 SNHLY, CDR2 FYNNEI. The CDR3 extends over 14 amino acids. The trim removed 4 bases at V and 6 bases at J, leaving 2 bases unmatched. This chain's CDR3 is CASSVGQGAQPQHF. Written as DNA, the CDR3 is TGTGCCAGCAGTGTCGGACAGGGGGCTCAGCCCCAGCATTTT.

The chain links TRBV27 to TRBJ2-7, with 8 positions matching TRBD1. The V gene's germline CDR1 is MNHEY and CDR2 SMNVEV (reference sequence). The length of the CDR3 is 15 residues. V trimming: 5 bases; J trimming: 3 bases; junction bases outside the gene matches: 9. In nucleotides, the CDR3 is TGTGCCAGCAGTATTCGGACAGGGCAAGACTACGAGCAGTACTTC. This sequence encodes CASSIRTGQDYEQYF.

The chain recombines TRBV4-3 with TRBJ2-1; TRBD1 matches 10 bases. V dropped 0 bases and J dropped 8; count of bases not matched to a gene: 4. The germline CDR1 and CDR2 sequences are LGHNA and YSLEER. The CDR3 length is 15 residues. The CDR3 loop is CASSQERDRGYEQFF. CDR3 nucleotide sequence: TGCGCCAGCAGCCAAGAAAGGGACAGGGGATATGAGCAGTTCTTC.

The chain is built from TRBV20-1 and TRBJ2-7; D uncertain. The CDR3 is 11 residues long. V gave up 6 bases and J gave up 2 bases, with 8 bases separating them. Germline CDR1 is DFQATT and CDR2 is SNEGSKA (reference sequence). This chain's CDR3 is CSARQAYEQYF. The CDR3 region has the DNA TGCAGTGCCCGACAAGCCTACGAGCAGTACTTC.

In its sample, this clone ranks as large. The chain carries TRBV27 and TRBJ2-7, with D perhaps matching TRBD2 (6 bases). V lost 4 bases and J lost 5, with 15 bases in between. This CDR3 has 14 residues. The germline gives CDR1 MNHEY, CDR2 SMNVEV (reference sequence). The CDR3 region is CASSWGGVSHEQYF. DNA of the CDR3: TGTGCCAGCAGTTGGGGCGGGGTTTCGCACGAGCAGTACTTC.

This clone was seen more than once but under ten times. The rearrangement joins TRBV21-1 to TRBJ2-2; the table's TRBD1 call for D was not verified on the DNA. TRBV21-1 is tagged as a pseudogene. The CDR3 is 11 residues long. CDR3 DNA sequence: TGTGCCAGCAGCACCAGCGGGGAGCTGTTTTTT. It translates to CASSTSGELFF.

V and J are TRBV6-1 and TRBJ2-7; 7 positions match TRBD1. J was trimmed by 5 bases and V by 6 bases; bases with no gene match: 7. This CDR3 comprises 13 residues. Germline V gene sequence: CDR1 MNHNS, CDR2 SASEGT. The CDR3 nucleotides are TGTGCCAGCAGCAGACAGGGCTTAGACGAGCAGTACTTC. It specifies CASSRQGLDEQYF.

The rearrangement links TRBV5-1 to TRBJ2-1; no clear D gene. The ends were cut back, 4 bases at V and 0 bases at J, with 8 bases in the middle. This CDR3 comprises 14 residues. The V gene's germline CDR1 is SGHRS and CDR2 YFSETQ. The CDR3 DNA reads TGCGCCAGCAGCCCGGAGATCTCCTACAATGAGCAGTTCTTC. Translating it yields CASSPEISYNEQFF. The whole variable domain, remainder taken from reference TRBV5-1 and TRBJ2-1, is KAGVTQTPRYLIKTRGQQVTLSCSPISGHRSVSWYQQTPGQGLQFLFEYFSETQRNKGNFPGRFSGRQFSNSRSEMNVSTLELGDSALYLCASSPEISYNEQFFGPGTRLTVL.

The rearrangement uses TRBV19 and TRBJ2-7, with D maybe TRBD1 (6 bases). V lost 5 bases and J 5 bases, leaving 16 bases between the germline ends. The germline CDR1 and CDR2 sequences are LNHDA and SQIVND (reference sequence). The CDR3 loop spans 14 amino acids. This CDR3 reads CASSGLAGADEQYF. The CDR3 nucleotides read TGTGCCAGTAGTGGGCTAGCAGGGGCCGACGAGCAGTACTTC.

V usage is TRBV9 and J usage is TRBJ2-3; D is perhaps TRBD2 (6 bases). This CDR3 has 16 amino acids. Trimming removed 2 bases from V and 5 bases from J, with 18 bases in between. Germline assignment: CDR1 SGDLS and CDR2 YYNGEE. CDR3: CASSVRETSGRDTQYF. In DNA, the CDR3 is TGTGCCAGCAGCGTGCGAGAGACTAGTGGGAGAGATACGCAGTATTTT.

The chain employs TRBV14 and TRBJ2-5; no clear D. CDR1 and CDR2 (germline): SGHDN, FVKESK. V lost 3 bases and J lost 5, with 16 bases in between. CDR3 length equals 15 residues. Here the CDR3 DNA reads TGTGCCAGCAGCCAGTTTACCACTCCAAAGGAGACCCAGTACTTC. Protein product: CASSQFTTPKETQYF.

This chain joins TRBV5-8 and TRBJ2-7; 10 bases are a match to TRBD1. Trimming at V came to 4 bases and at J to 2 bases, leaving 3 bases not matched to a gene. Germline V gives CDR1 SGHTS, CDR2 YDEGEE. The length of the CDR3 is 14 residues. CDR3 region: CASSLGQGAYEQYF. The DNA of the CDR3 is TGTGCCAGCAGCCTTGGACAGGGGGCCTACGAGCAGTACTTC.

The rearrangement links TRBV5-8 to TRBJ1-5, with D unclear. Germline values: CDR1 SGHTS, CDR2 YDEGEE. The CDR3 extends over 11 amino acids. The V end lost 6 bases, the J end lost 11 bases, and 12 bases lay between the germline ends. CDR3: CASTITGTQHF. CDR3 bases: TGTGCCAGCACCATAACGGGGACCCAGCATTTT.

The chain links TRBV2 to TRBJ1-6; perhaps TRBD1 as D (5 bases). CDR1 is SNHLY and CDR2 is FYNNEI in the germline V gene. V was pared by 6 bases and J by 9 bases, with 12 bases between. The CDR3 is made up of 13 amino acids. The CDR3 DNA follows: TGTGCCAGCAGGGGACTCGCTTCTTCACCCCTCCACTTT. As protein: CASRGLASSPLHF.

This chain joins TRBV11-3 and TRBJ2-1; D is uncertain. CDR3 length: 12 residues. Germline lookup yields CDR1 SGHNT and CDR2 YENEEA. Trimming stripped 0 bases from V and 5 bases from J, with 2 bases between. The CDR3 spells CASSLDDNEQFF. CDR3 DNA: TGTGCCAGCAGCTTAGACGACAATGAGCAGTTCTTC.

This clone has just a few counts. The gene calls are TRBV2 and TRBJ1-2, with TRBD1 matching over 7 bases. Looked up from germline, CDR1 is SNHLY and CDR2 is FYNNEI. J was trimmed by 4 bases and V by 6 bases; bases with no gene match: 8. CDR3 size: 14 residues. The CDR3 DNA follows: TGTGCCAGCAGGGAGAACAGGGGATTCTATGGCTACACCTTC. It codes for CASRENRGFYGYTF.

This chain links TRBV5-5 with TRBJ2-2; tentative D call: TRBD2 (5 bases). Trimming removed 1 base at V and 4 bases at J, with 8 bases between. Looked up from germline, CDR1 is SGHKS and CDR2 is YYEKEE (reference sequence). The CDR3 is 14 amino acids. CDR3 amino acids: CASSLQRSTGELFF. CDR3 nucleotide sequence: TGTGCCAGCAGCTTGCAGCGGAGCACCGGGGAGCTGTTTTTT.

This chain uses TRBV18 with TRBJ2-5; D perhaps matches TRBD2 (6 bases). The CDR3 covers 15 residues. V shed 4 bases and J shed 4 bases, with 16 bases lying between them. Germline V gives CDR1 KGHSH, CDR2 LQKENI. The CDR3 loop reads CASSLSGTPGETQYF. The CDR3 nucleotides read TGTGCCAGCTCACTTTCCGGGACTCCGGGAGAGACCCAGTACTTC.

This chain connects TRBV7-2 to TRBJ2-6; D might be TRBD2 (5 bases). The ends were cut back, 4 bases at V and 0 bases at J, with 13 bases in the middle. Germline assignment: CDR1 SGHTA and CDR2 FQGNSA. The CDR3 sequence is 17 residues long. The CDR3 sequence: CASSSGLGNSGANVLTF. The CDR3 DNA reads TGTGCCAGCAGCTCTGGACTCGGGAACTCTGGGGCCAACGTCCTGACTTTC.

The rearrangement links TRBV10-3 to TRBJ2-1; TRBD2 matches 9 bases. Per the germline V gene, CDR1 is ENHRY and CDR2 is SYGVKD. The CDR3 contains 17 residues. V lost 3 bases, J lost 0 bases, and 6 bases stayed unmatched. The CDR3 loop is CAISDTSGSSSYNEQFF. In DNA form, the CDR3 reads TGTGCCATCAGTGACACTAGCGGGTCGAGCTCCTACAATGAGCAGTTCTTC.

The V gene is TRBV11-3, the J gene TRBJ2-5, with D possibly being TRBD1 (5 bases). Trimming stripped 1 base from V and 2 bases from J, with 14 bases between. This CDR3 has 16 residues. The germline CDR1 and CDR2 sequences are SGHNT and YENEEA. The CDR3 protein is CASSLGSQGGQETQYF. In DNA, the CDR3 is TGTGCCAGCAGCTTAGGGTCCCAGGGTGGTCAAGAGACCCAGTACTTC.

The rearrangement uses TRBV5-5 and TRBJ1-1; 9 positions agree with TRBD1. The CDR3 loop spans 14 amino acids. After removal of 4 bases from V and 1 base from J, the junction contained 2 bases not matched to a gene. Germline V CDR1 and CDR2: SGHKS, YYEKEE (reference sequence). The CDR3 region is CASSLTGGNTEAFF. The CDR3 DNA sequence: TGTGCCAGCAGCCTGACAGGGGGGAACACTGAAGCTTTCTTT.

This clone was seen only once. The V gene is TRBV6-1, the J gene TRBJ2-2; D is undetermined. This CDR3 is built from 14 residues. The V and J ends lost 6 bases and 4 bases respectively, with 12 bases between them. Looked up from germline, CDR1 is MNHNS and CDR2 is SASEGT. CDR3 in amino acids: CASSWSTFTGELFF. The DNA of the CDR3 is TGTGCCAGCAGCTGGAGTACCTTCACCGGGGAGCTGTTTTTT.

This clone was seen only a few times. The chain uses TRBV18 and TRBJ1-2; perhaps TRBD1 as D (5 bases). This CDR3 comprises 15 residues. CDR1 and CDR2 from the germline V gene are KGHSH and LQKENI. Trimming shortened V by 1 base and J by 0 bases, and 9 bases separated the two germline ends. This chain's CDR3 is CASSPRAGTNYGYTF. The CDR3 coding sequence is TGTGCCAGCTCACCACGGGCAGGGACTAACTATGGCTACACCTTC.